This entry features one TCR beta chain sequence. Its target is unknown. The record originates from a study of OX40 agonist ivuxolimab in advanced cancers. Sequencing used immunoSEQ multiplex PCR; TCRdb keeps in-frame clones, though not all of them. The sample records 42,000 or so clones, approximately 83% being singletons. Study outcomes and limitations: Expanded clones were, on average, more numerous in CD8+ T cells than in CD4+.

There are 15 residues in the CDR3. Per the germline V gene, CDR1 is MGHDK and CDR2 is SYGVNS. The J segment lost 3 bases and the V segment lost 4 bases, leaving 6 bases of the junction unmatched. The rearrangement links TRBV25-1 to TRBJ2-1, with 7 bases matching TRBD1. The receptor was isolated from an adult with an advanced solid tumor such as melanoma, head and neck, liver or kidney cancer. The material was CD4+ or CD8+ T cells sorted from blood, obtained in a trial of the OX40 agonist ivuxolimab. DNA of the CDR3: TGTGCCAGCAGTGTCCGGGACAGCGACTACAATGAGCAGTTCTTC. Protein sequence: CASSVRDSDYNEQFF.